This T cell receptor (beta chain) derives from a study of T cells in Graves' hyperthyroidism and ophthalmopathy. The CDR3 spans 15 residues. The germline V gene encodes CDR1 LNHDA and CDR2 SQIVND (reference sequence). V gave up 2 bases and J gave up 0 bases, with 10 bases separating them. Graves' hyperthyroidism showing no ophthalmopathy progression within 18 months was considered stable. Diagnoses were established using clinical symptoms, serum thyroxine and TRAb, thyroid ultrasound and orbital computed tomography. This clonotype came up a few times. Using RNA transcripts as the source, TCR beta CDR3 regions were amplified. HTBI primers were used for first-round RT-PCR of the TCR CDR3. TCRdb re-called the multiplex PCR reads with MiXCR, one entry per CDR3 protein. The sample includes 300,000 to 400,000 distinct CDR3 sequences, roughly an eighth of them seen just once.

The sample consisted of blood. The source is a woman aged 18-29 years with Graves' hyperthyroidism. V gene TRBV19 combines with J gene TRBJ1-1; no definite D call. This CDR3 reads CASSIMGMVNTEAFF. CDR3 coding DNA: TGTGCCAGTAGTATAATGGGCATGGTGAACACTGAAGCTTTCTTT.